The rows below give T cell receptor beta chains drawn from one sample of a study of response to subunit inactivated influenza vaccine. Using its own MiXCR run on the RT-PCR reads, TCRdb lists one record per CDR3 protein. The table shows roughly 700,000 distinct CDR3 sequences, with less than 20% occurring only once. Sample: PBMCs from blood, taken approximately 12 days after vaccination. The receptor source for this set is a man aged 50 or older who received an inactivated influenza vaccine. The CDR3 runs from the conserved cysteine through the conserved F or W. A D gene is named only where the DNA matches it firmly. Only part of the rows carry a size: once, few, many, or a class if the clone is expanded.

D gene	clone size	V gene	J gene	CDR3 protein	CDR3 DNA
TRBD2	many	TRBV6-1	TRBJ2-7	CASSRGLAGNPYEQYF	TGTGCCAGCAGCCGTGGACTAGCGGGAAACCCCTACGAGCAGTACTTC
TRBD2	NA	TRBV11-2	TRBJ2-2	CASSFGTSGRIAGELFF	TGTGCCAGCAGCTTCGGGACTAGCGGGAGGATCGCCGGGGAGCTGTTTTTT
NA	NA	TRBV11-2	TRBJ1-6	CASSLVAGWSSYNSPLHF	TGTGCCAGCAGCTTAGTGGCAGGGTGGAGCTCCTATAATTCACCCCTCCACTTT
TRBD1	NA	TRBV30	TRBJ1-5	CAWGTGGNQPQHF	TGTGCCTGGGGGACAGGGGGCAATCAGCCCCAGCATTTT
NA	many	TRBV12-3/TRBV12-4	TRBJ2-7	CASSLGEEQYF	TGTGCCAGCAGTTTGGGTGAAGAGCAGTACTTC
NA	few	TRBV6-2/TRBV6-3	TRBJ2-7	CASSQTTDEQYF	TGTGCCAGCAGTCAAACAACGGACGAGCAGTACTTC
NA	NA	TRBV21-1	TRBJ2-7	CASSKDDSSYEQYF	TGTGCCAGCAGCAAAGATGACAGCTCCTACGAGCAGTACTTC
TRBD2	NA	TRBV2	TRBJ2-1	CARCLRLAGGRYSYNEQFF	TGTGCCCGCTGTTTAAGGCTAGCGGGAGGGCGATACTCCTACAATGAGCAGTTCTTC
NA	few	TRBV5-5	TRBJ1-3	CASSLGPVFGNTIYF	TGTGCCAGCAGCTTGGGGCCTGTGTTTGGAAACACCATATATTTT
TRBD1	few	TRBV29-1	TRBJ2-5	CSFHRGFGETQYF	TGCAGCTTTCACAGGGGGTTTGGAGAGACCCAGTACTTC
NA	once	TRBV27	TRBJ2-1	CARSRPPNNEQFF	TGTGCCAGAAGTAGACCCCCGAACAATGAGCAGTTCTTC
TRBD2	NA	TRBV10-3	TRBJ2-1	CAIRASGADEQFF	TGTGCCATCAGGGCTAGCGGGGCCGATGAGCAGTTCTTC
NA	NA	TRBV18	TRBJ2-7	CASSQRLTSSYEQYF	TGTGCCAGCTCCCAACGATTAACTAGCTCCTACGAGCAGTACTTC
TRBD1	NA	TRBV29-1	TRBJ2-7	CSVMTIDRGGYEQYF	TGCAGCGTTATGACGATAGACAGGGGAGGCTACGAGCAGTACTTC
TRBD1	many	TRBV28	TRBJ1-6	CAIQTGGYNSPLHF	TGTGCCATCCAAACAGGGGGCTATAATTCACCCCTCCACTTT
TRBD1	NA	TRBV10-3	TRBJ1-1	CAISEKQGAKTEAFF	TGTGCCATCAGTGAGAAACAGGGGGCTAAGACTGAAGCTTTCTTT
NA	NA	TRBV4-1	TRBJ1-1	CASSQDNNRDTEAFF	TGCGCCAGCAGCCAAGATAATAATAGGGACACTGAAGCTTTCTTT
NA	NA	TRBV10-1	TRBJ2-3	CASSDGRGAKGDTQYF	TGCGCCAGCAGTGACGGCAGGGGGGCTAAAGGGGATACGCAGTATTTT
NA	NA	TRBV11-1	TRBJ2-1	CASSPGPSQFF	TGTGCCAGCAGCCCGGGACCGTCGCAGTTCTTC
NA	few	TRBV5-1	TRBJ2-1	CASSSVSQSSYNEQFF	TGCGCCAGCAGCTCCGTTAGCCAAAGCTCCTACAATGAGCAGTTCTTC
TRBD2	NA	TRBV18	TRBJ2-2	CASSPLGLAGGVAGELFF	TGTGCCAGCTCACCACTAGGACTAGCGGGAGGAGTAGCCGGGGAGCTGTTTTTT
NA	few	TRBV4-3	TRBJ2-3	CASSQVWGGGGDTQYF	TGCGCCAGCAGCCAAGTTTGGGGGGGGGGCGGAGATACGCAGTATTTT
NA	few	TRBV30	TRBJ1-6	CAWRQYWGSYNSPLHF	TGTGCCTGGAGGCAATACTGGGGCTCCTATAATTCACCCCTCCACTTT
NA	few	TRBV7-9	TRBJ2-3	CASSLVRWGNTDTQYF	TGTGCCAGCAGCTTAGTAAGGTGGGGAAACACAGATACGCAGTATTTT
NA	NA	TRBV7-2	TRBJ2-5	CASSTRGPGVETQYF	TGTGCCAGCAGCACCCGGGGCCCCGGAGTAGAGACCCAGTACTTC
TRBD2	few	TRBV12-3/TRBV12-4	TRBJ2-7	CASSLATSGSSGESYEQYF	TGTGCCAGCAGTTTAGCGACTAGCGGGAGTTCGGGGGAATCCTACGAGCAGTACTTC
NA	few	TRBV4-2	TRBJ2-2	CASSQVAGNTGELFF	TGTGCCAGCAGCCAGGTCGCCGGGAACACCGGGGAGCTGTTTTTT
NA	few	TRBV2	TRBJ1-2	CASSEGQAYYGYTF	TGTGCCAGCAGTGAAGGGCAGGCTTACTATGGCTACACCTTC
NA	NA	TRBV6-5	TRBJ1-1	CASGWGRAEAFF	TGTGCCAGCGGGTGGGGGAGGGCTGAAGCTTTCTTT
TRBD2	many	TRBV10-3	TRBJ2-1	CAITSGRSYEQFF	TGTGCCATCACCAGCGGGAGAAGTTATGAGCAGTTCTTC
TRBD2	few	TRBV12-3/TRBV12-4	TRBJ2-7	CASSTRLAAEQYF	TGTGCCAGCAGTACGAGGCTAGCGGCCGAGCAGTACTTC
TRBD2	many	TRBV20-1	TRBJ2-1	CSAESGGALNEQFF	TGCAGTGCTGAAAGCGGGGGGGCTTTAAATGAGCAGTTCTTC
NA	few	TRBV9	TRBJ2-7	CASSPSGSDYEQYF	TGTGCCAGCAGCCCGAGTGGGTCTGACTACGAGCAGTACTTC
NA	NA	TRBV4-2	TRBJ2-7	CASSQEAGTNYEQYF	TGTGCCAGCAGCCAAGAAGCGGGCACAAACTACGAGCAGTACTTC
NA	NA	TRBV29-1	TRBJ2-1	CSVHRNSYNEQFF	TGCAGCGTTCACAGGAATTCCTACAATGAGCAGTTCTTC
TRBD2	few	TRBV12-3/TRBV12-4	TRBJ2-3	CASSSKLAGTQYF	TGTGCCAGCAGTTCAAAACTAGCGGGAACGCAGTATTTT
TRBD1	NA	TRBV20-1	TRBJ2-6	CCARWDRASRGANVLTF	TGCTGCGCTAGGTGGGACAGGGCTTCGAGAGGGGCCAACGTCCTGACTTTC
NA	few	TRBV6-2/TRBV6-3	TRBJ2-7	CASSYSVYEQYF	TGTGCCAGCAGTTATAGCGTCTACGAGCAGTACTTC
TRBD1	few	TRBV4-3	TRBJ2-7	CASSQWTGVFTGQYF	TGCGCCAGCAGCCAGTGGACAGGCGTTTTCACGGGCCAGTACTTC
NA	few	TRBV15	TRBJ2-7	CATSRGARAYEQYF	TGTGCCACCAGCAGAGGGGCCCGGGCCTACGAGCAGTACTTC
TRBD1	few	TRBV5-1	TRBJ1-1	CASSITGTGSFTEAFF	TGCGCCAGCAGCATTACCGGGACAGGGAGTTTCACTGAAGCTTTCTTT
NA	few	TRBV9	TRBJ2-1	CASSVDVNEQFF	TGTGCCAGCAGCGTAGATGTCAATGAGCAGTTCTTC
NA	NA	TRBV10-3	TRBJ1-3	CAIRETSSGNTIYF	TGTGCCATCAGAGAGACGAGCTCTGGAAACACCATATATTTT
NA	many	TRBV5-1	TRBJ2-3	CASSLARNTDTQYF	TGCGCCAGCAGCTTGGCTAGAAACACAGATACGCAGTATTTT
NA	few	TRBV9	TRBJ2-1	CASSVDGSYNEQFF	TGTGCCAGCAGCGTAGACGGGTCCTACAATGAGCAGTTCTTC
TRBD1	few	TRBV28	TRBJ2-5	CASSDRVGYQETQYF	TGTGCCAGCAGTGACAGGGTGGGGTATCAAGAGACCCAGTACTTC
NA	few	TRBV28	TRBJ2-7	CASSFLTYEQYF	TGTGCCAGCAGTTTCCTCACCTACGAGCAGTACTTC
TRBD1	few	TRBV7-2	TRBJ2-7	CASSPMDRGPYEQYF	TGTGCCAGCAGCCCAATGGACAGGGGGCCCTACGAGCAGTACTTC
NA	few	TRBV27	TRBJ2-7	CASSFFWEQYF	TGTGCCAGCAGTTTTTTTTGGGAGCAGTACTTC
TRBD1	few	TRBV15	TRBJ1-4	CATSRTGDEKLFF	TGTGCCACCAGTAGGACAGGGGATGAAAAACTGTTTTTT
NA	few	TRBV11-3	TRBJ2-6	CASSLVDIGANVLTF	TGTGCCAGCAGCTTAGTCGACATTGGGGCCAACGTCCTGACTTTC
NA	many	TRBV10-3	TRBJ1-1	CAISGKNTEAFF	TGTGCCATCAGTGGCAAGAACACTGAAGCTTTCTTT
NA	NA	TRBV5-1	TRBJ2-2	CASSLGAGPRGTGELFF	TGCGCCAGCAGCTTGGGAGCGGGCCCGAGGGGGACCGGGGAGCTGTTTTTT